The rows below give T cell receptor beta chains drawn from one sample of a study of blood T cells in healthy people across ages. MiXCR, applied by TCRdb to the 5' RACE reads, yields one record per CDR3 protein. The top ten clones hold about a sixth of a sample with hundreds of thousands of distinct CDR3 sequences, about 30% of them seen once. The sample consisted of blood. The receptors come from a woman of 80 years or more in good health. Each CDR3 is given with its conserved first and last residue. The D gene is left open where the match is weak. Clone size is stated in some rows and not others, as once, few, many or a class when expanded.

clone_size	v_call	d_call	j_call	cdr3_nt	cdr3_aa
.	TRBV7-8	.	TRBJ1-2	TGTGCCGGCAGCACCCAGTCCGGGACATTTTTAGGAGCTAACTATGGCTACACCTTC	CAGSTQSGTFLGANYGYTF
many	TRBV6-5	.	TRBJ1-2	TGTGCCAGCAGTCGGGGGTATGGCTACACCTTC	CASSRGYGYTF
many	TRBV29-1	TRBD1	TRBJ2-7	TGCAGCGTTGAAGGCACAGGGGGGCTCCCCTACGAGCAGTACTTC	CSVEGTGGLPYEQYF
.	TRBV7-2	TRBD1	TRBJ1-6	TGTGCCAGCAGCTCGGACAGGGAAAGTAATTCACCCCTCCACTTT	CASSSDRESNSPLHF
many	TRBV7-2	.	TRBJ1-2	TGTGCCAGCAGCGAAGACAGGACGGGCGCGAACTATGGCTACACCTTC	CASSEDRTGANYGYTF
many	TRBV7-9	.	TRBJ1-4	TGTGCCGGTACAGGGACTAAAGCGACTAATGAAAAACTGTTTTTT	CAGTGTKATNEKLFF
.	TRBV10-3	.	TRBJ2-7	TGTGCCATCAGTGAGCACAGCAACACCTACGAGCAGTACTTC	CAISEHSNTYEQYF
.	TRBV18	TRBD2	TRBJ2-1	TGTGCCAGCTCACCAATTACTAGCGGGCTAGACAATGAGCAGTTCTTC	CASSPITSGLDNEQFF
.	TRBV28	.	TRBJ1-2	TGTGCCAGCAGTTTCCCCCGGGGGTGGGCCTATGGCTACACCTTC	CASSFPRGWAYGYTF
many	TRBV11-2	.	TRBJ2-1	TGTGCCAGCAGCCTCAGGGGGGGGCGAGAATATGAGCAGTTCTTC	CASSLRGGREYEQFF
few	TRBV6-1	TRBD1	TRBJ1-4	TGTGCCAGCAGTCCTACCCGGACAGGGTATGAAAAACTGTTTTTT	CASSPTRTGYEKLFF
many	TRBV20-1	.	TRBJ2-5	TGCAGTGCTAGAGTCCCGTCGGGACTCCAAGAGACCCAGTACTTC	CSARVPSGLQETQYF
many	TRBV4-2	.	TRBJ1-5	TGTGCCAGCAGCCAAGGGTTCAAGGGAAATCAGCCCCAGCATTTT	CASSQGFKGNQPQHF
many	TRBV3-1	.	TRBJ1-2	TGTGCCAGCAGCCTCGGACAGTGGGGCTACACCTTC	CASSLGQWGYTF
.	TRBV28	.	TRBJ2-5	TGTGCCAGCAGTTCAGCGCGCAGGGTTGGGGAGACCCAGTACTTC	CASSSARRVGETQYF
many	TRBV5-1	TRBD2	TRBJ2-1	TGCGCCAGCAGCTCCGGGGGGGGAAGAAATGAGCAGTTCTTC	CASSSGGGRNEQFF
few	TRBV20-1	.	TRBJ1-1	TGCAGTGCTAGAGATCCCCACGGAGTAATGAACACTGAAGCTTTCTTT	CSARDPHGVMNTEAFF
many	TRBV11-3	TRBD2	TRBJ2-1	TGTGCCAGCAGCCCTGTAGCGGGGGGGCGCAGTGAGCAGTTCTTC	CASSPVAGGRSEQFF
.	TRBV30	.	TRBJ2-1	TGTGCCTGGAGTGTTTGGGGGGGGCCAAACAATGAGCAGTTCTTC	CAWSVWGGPNNEQFF
few	TRBV29-1	TRBD1	TRBJ1-1	TGCAGCGTTGAAGATCTTCGGACAGGGGGCTTTGAAGCTTTCTTT	CSVEDLRTGGFEAFF
many	TRBV10-3	.	TRBJ1-6	TGTGCCACCCAAGGACTTGGCTCACCCCTCCACTTT	CATQGLGSPLHF
few	TRBV7-8	.	TRBJ2-7	TGTGCCAGCAGCTCCAGGTCTACGGGGGGCCTCTACGAGCAGTACTTC	CASSSRSTGGLYEQYF
.	TRBV29-1	TRBD1	TRBJ2-2	TGCAGCGCAATCGACAGGGGTAACCCCGGGGAGCTGTTTTTT	CSAIDRGNPGELFF
many	TRBV6-6	.	TRBJ1-5	TGTGCCAGCAGTTGGGGGGACCTGCGGGGGGGCAATCAGCCCCAGCATTTT	CASSWGDLRGGNQPQHF
many	TRBV5-5	.	TRBJ1-2	TGTGCCAGCAGCTTGGCCCACAGCTATGGCTACACCTTC	CASSLAHSYGYTF
.	TRBV7-8	.	TRBJ2-1	TGTGCCAGCAGCTGCGGAGTCACCTACAATGAGCAGTTCTTC	CASSCGVTYNEQFF
many	TRBV18	.	TRBJ1-1	TGTGCCAGCTCACCAATGTGGGCGGCGAGAGGCACTGAAGCTTTCTTT	CASSPMWAARGTEAFF
.	TRBV4-2	TRBD2	TRBJ2-3	TGTGCCAGCAGCCAAGAAGCGGGGGGGATCACAGATACGCAGTATTTT	CASSQEAGGITDTQYF
many	TRBV5-1	.	TRBJ2-5	TGCGCCAGCAGCTTGCCACCCATAGAGACCCAGTACTTC	CASSLPPIETQYF
.	TRBV20-1	TRBD1	TRBJ2-5	TGCAGTGCAACAAGGACAGGGTGGAAGACCCAGTACTTC	CSATRTGWKTQYF
.	TRBV5-1	.	TRBJ2-7	TGCGCCAGCAGTACTTCCTTATGGGACCGCGAGCAGTACTTC	CASSTSLWDREQYF
few	TRBV3-1	TRBD2	TRBJ2-3	TGTGCCAGCAGCCCTCGGGGGGAACGCACAGATACGCAGTATTTT	CASSPRGERTDTQYF
many	TRBV24-1	.	TRBJ2-3	TGTGCCACCAGTGATTTGATTTTTGGGGGCGAGGATACGCAGTATTTT	CATSDLIFGGEDTQYF
many	TRBV7-2	TRBD2	TRBJ2-7	TGTGCCAGCACCCAAGAATGGGCAGGGAGCAGTAGCGGGGTCTACGAGCAGTACTTC	CASTQEWAGSSSGVYEQYF
few	TRBV7-3	.	TRBJ2-2	TGTGCCAGCAGCTTAAGAGGAGTGACCGGGGAGCTGTTTTTT	CASSLRGVTGELFF
.	TRBV10-3	.	TRBJ1-1	TGTGCCATCACCCCAGGGCAGAACACTGAAGCTTTCTTT	CAITPGQNTEAFF
few	TRBV4-2	.	TRBJ1-5	TGTGCCAGCAGCCAAGTAACAGGGATCGGCAATCAGCCCCAGCATTTT	CASSQVTGIGNQPQHF
many	TRBV28	TRBD1	TRBJ1-1	TGTGCCAGCAGCTCACCGGGACAGGGGACCACTGAAGCTTTCTTT	CASSSPGQGTTEAFF
.	TRBV12-3/TRBV12-4	.	TRBJ1-4	TGTGCCAGCAGCGGGGCTGCACGTGAAAAACTGTTTTTT	CASSGAAREKLFF
.	TRBV7-2	.	TRBJ1-5	TGTGCCAGCAGCTTAGGAGGCTCACGGGGTTCACGGTGGCCCCAGCATTTT	CASSLGGSRGSRWPQHF
.	TRBV4-1	.	TRBJ1-2	TGCGCCAGCAGCCAACTTACCGGGACCCCGGCCTACTATGGCTACACCTTC	CASSQLTGTPAYYGYTF
many	TRBV4-1	TRBD1	TRBJ1-1	TGCGCCAGCAGCCAGGAGGGACAGGGGTCGCACACTGAAGCTTTCTTT	CASSQEGQGSHTEAFF
many	TRBV7-3	.	TRBJ2-7	TGTGCCAGCAGCTTAGGGGGGACGAGCTCCTACGAGCAGTACTTC	CASSLGGTSSYEQYF
.	TRBV9	.	TRBJ1-1	TGTGCCAGCAGCGTAGGTAACCTACAGAACACTGAAGCTTTCTTT	CASSVGNLQNTEAFF
many	TRBV5-1	.	TRBJ2-3	TGCGCCAGCAGCTTGGCAGGGGTATCGGGCACAGATACGCAGTATTTT	CASSLAGVSGTDTQYF
many	TRBV20-1	.	TRBJ2-6	TGCAGTGCTACCCGGTCTGGGGCCAACGTCCTGACTTTC	CSATRSGANVLTF
many	TRBV27	TRBD2	TRBJ2-5	TGTGCCAGCAGTTTAACCGGACTAGCGGGATTCCAGTACTTC	CASSLTGLAGFQYF
.	TRBV27	.	TRBJ2-7	TGTGCCAGCAGATTACTAGCATCCTACGAGCAGTACTTC	CASRLLASYEQYF
few	TRBV5-8	.	TRBJ1-5	TGTGCCAGCAGCTCAGGGTCGGGTCAGCCCCAGCATTTT	CASSSGSGQPQHF
.	TRBV20-1	.	TRBJ1-5	TGCAGTGCTAGAGAAGGGAATAGCAATCAGCCCCAGCATTTT	CSAREGNSNQPQHF
.	TRBV29-1	.	TRBJ1-2	TGCAGCGTTGAGGCCAGCCCCTATGGCTACACCTTC	CSVEASPYGYTF
many	TRBV5-1	.	TRBJ2-1	TGCGCCAGCAGCTTGCCCTCATTCTCCTACAATGAGCAGTTCTTC	CASSLPSFSYNEQFF
many	TRBV20-1	TRBD2	TRBJ2-1	TGCAGTGCTAGAGAGCGGGGGAAATTCAATGAGCAGTTCTTC	CSARERGKFNEQFF
many	TRBV7-9	.	TRBJ2-5	TGTGCCAGCAGCCGAGTCGACGCAGGGGGGGAGACCCAGTACTTC	CASSRVDAGGETQYF